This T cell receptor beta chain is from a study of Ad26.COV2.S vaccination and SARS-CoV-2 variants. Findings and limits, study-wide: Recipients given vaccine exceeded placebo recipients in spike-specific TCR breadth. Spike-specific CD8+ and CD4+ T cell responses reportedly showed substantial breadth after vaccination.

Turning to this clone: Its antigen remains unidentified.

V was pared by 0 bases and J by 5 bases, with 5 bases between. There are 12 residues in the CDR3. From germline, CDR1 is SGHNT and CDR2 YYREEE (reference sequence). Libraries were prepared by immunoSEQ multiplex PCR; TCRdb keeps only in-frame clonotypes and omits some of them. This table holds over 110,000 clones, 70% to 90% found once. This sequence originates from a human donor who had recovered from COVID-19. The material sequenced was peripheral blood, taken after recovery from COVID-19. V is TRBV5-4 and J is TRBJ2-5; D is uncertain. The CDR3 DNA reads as TGTGCCAGCAGCTTGGTCTCTGAGACCCAGTACTTC. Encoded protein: CASSLVSETQYF.